The clone carrying this TCR beta chain was counted between two and nine times. These data belong to a study of beta chain features in type 1 diabetes. Expressed TCRB transcripts were sequenced because the entire RNA isolate underwent reverse transcription. This table comes from immunoSEQ multiplex PCR, and its TCRdb copy is limited to in-frame clones, with some not included. This table has 860,000 or so clones, roughly a sixth appearing once. V was clipped by 6 bases and J by 0 bases; unmatched bases: 3. The CDR3 is 15 residues long. Per germline, CDR1 MNHEY and CDR2 SMNVEV (reference sequence). The sequenced sample was naive CD4+ T cells from blood. This TCR was recovered from a woman in her late teens or twenties in good health. The chain recombines TRBV27 with TRBJ2-7; 12 bases line up with TRBD1. Written as DNA, the CDR3 is TGTGCCAGCAGACCGGGACAGGGGGCCTCCTACGAGCAGTACTTC. Protein: CASRPGQGASYEQYF.